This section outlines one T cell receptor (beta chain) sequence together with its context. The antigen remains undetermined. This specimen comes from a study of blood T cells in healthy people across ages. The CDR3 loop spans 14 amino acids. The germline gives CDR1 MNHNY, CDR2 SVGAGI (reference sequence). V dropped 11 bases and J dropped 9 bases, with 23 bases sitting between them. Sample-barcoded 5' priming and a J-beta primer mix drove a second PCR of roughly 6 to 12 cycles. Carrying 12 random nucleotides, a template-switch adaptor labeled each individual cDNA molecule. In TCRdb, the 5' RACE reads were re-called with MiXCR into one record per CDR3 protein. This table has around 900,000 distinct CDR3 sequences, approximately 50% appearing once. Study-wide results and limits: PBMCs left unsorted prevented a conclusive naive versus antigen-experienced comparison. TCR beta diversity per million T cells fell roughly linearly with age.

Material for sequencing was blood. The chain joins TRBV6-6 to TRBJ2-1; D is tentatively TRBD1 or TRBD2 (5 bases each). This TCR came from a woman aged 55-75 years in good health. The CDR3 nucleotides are TGTGCCTCTCACAGGAGTGGGAGAACTATTGAGCAGTTCTTC. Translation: CASHRSGRTIEQFF.